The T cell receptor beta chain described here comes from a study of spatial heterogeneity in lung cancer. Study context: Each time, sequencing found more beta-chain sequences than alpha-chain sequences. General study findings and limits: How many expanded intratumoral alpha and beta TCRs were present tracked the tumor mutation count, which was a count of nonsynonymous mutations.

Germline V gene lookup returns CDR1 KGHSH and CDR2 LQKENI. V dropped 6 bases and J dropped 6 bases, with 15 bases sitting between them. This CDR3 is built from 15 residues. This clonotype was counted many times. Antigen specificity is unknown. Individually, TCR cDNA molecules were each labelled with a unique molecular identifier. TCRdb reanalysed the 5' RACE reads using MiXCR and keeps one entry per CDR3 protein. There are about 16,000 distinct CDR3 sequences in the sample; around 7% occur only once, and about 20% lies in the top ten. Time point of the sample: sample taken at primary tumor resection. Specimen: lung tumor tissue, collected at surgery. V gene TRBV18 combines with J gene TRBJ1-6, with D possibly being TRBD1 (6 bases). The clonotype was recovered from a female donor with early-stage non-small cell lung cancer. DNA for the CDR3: TGTGCCAGCTCGCTATCAGGGGCGATTAATTCACCCCTCCACTTT. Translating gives CASSLSGAINSPLHF.